This passage covers 9 T cell receptor beta chains from one sample sequenced in a study of cytotoxic CD8 clonotypes in ibrutinib-treated CLL. The repertoire was sequenced with immunoSEQ multiplex PCR; TCRdb's copy has only in-frame clones and lacks some. The sample comprises 95,000 to 100,000 clones, about 78% of which are singletons, and about 32% rests with the top ten. Sequencing used PBMCs, obtained after 12 months of ibrutinib treatment. These receptors originate from a human donor with chronic lymphocytic leukemia.

The CDR3 reads CASSRSPDQPQHF. CDR3 in DNA: TGTGCCAGCAGTCGGTCCCCTGATCAGCCCCAGCATTTT. The chain combines TRBV6-5 with TRBJ1-5; D is unresolved. The CDR3 length is 13 residues. Germline lookup yields CDR1 MNHEY and CDR2 SVGAGI. The germline V and J ends were trimmed by 5 bases and 5 bases, with 10 bases remaining between them.

The rearrangement uses TRBV14 and TRBJ2-7; 9 bases agree with TRBD1. Germline CDR1 SGHDN, CDR2 FVKESK. V shed 2 bases, J shed 3 bases, and the junction held 5 bases outside the gene matches. The length of the CDR3 is 15 residues. CDR3 sequence (DNA): TGTGCCAGCAGCCAAAGGACAGGGGACCGCTACGAGCAGTACTTC. Encoded protein: CASSQRTGDRYEQYF.

Remarks on this clone: At one of its ends the junction is not consistent with the germline gene, which may arise from a read error. The rearrangement links TRBV2 to TRBJ2-5, with D maybe TRBD1 (5 bases). The germline CDR1 and CDR2 sequences are SNHLY and FYNNEI. The CDR3 covers 14 residues. The CDR3 protein is CASSWWGPQEAQYF. As DNA, the CDR3 is TGTGCCAGCAGTTGGTGGGGCCCCCAAGAGGCCCAGTACTTC. Full variable domain (outside the CDR3, taken from reference TRBV2 and TRBJ2-5): EPEVTQTPSHQVTQMGQEVILRCVPISNHLYFYWYRQILGQKVEFLVSFYNNEISEKSEIFDDQFSVERPDGSNFTLKIRSTKLEDSAMYFCASSWWGPQEAQYFGPGTRLLVL.

The chain combines TRBV7-2 with TRBJ2-7; either TRBD1 or TRBD2 may supply D (5 bases each). V shed 5 bases and J shed 6 bases, with 14 bases lying between them. The CDR3 extends over 13 amino acids. Germline V lookup: CDR1 SGHTA, CDR2 FQGNSA. The CDR3 DNA reads as TGTGCCAGCAGCCTGGGACCGTTCCGCGAGCAGTACTTC. The encoded protein is CASSLGPFREQYF.

The CDR3 sequence: CASSSTSGRYTEAFF. DNA for the CDR3: TGCGCCAGCAGCTCAACCTCGGGCCGGTACACTGAAGCTTTCTTT. The chain combines TRBV5-1 with TRBJ1-1; no definite D call. This CDR3 comprises 15 residues. Trimming took 3 bases from V and 3 from J, leaving 15 bases between them. Per the germline V gene, CDR1 is SGHRS and CDR2 is YFSETQ.

V is TRBV6-5 and J is TRBJ2-2, with 8 bases fitting TRBD1. V shed 4 bases and J 4 bases; nucleotides not matched to a gene: 5. The CDR3 contains 15 residues. The germline V gene has CDR1 MNHEY and CDR2 SVGAGI. CDR3 DNA: TGTGCCAGCAGTTCCTGGACAGGGACCACCGGGGAGCTGTTTTTT. Protein sequence: CASSSWTGTTGELFF.

In DNA form, the CDR3 reads TGTGCCAGCAGCCGCAAACTAGCGTCCCAAGAGACCCAGTACTTC. Translation gives CASSRKLASQETQYF. The V gene is TRBV5-4, the J gene TRBJ2-5, with 7 bases lining up with TRBD2. V gave up 4 bases and J gave up 1 base; unmatched junction bases: 7. This CDR3 is 15 amino acids long. Germline V gene sequence: CDR1 SGHNT, CDR2 YYREEE (reference sequence). The variable domain in full, completed from reference TRBV5-4 and TRBJ2-5, reads ETGVTQSPTHLIKTRGQQVTLRCSSQSGHNTVSWYQQALGQGPQFIFQYYREEENGRGNFPPRFSGLQFPNYSSELNVNALELDDSALYLCASSRKLASQETQYFGPGTRLLVL.

The chain uses TRBV2 and TRBJ2-3, with 12 bases identical to TRBD2. The trim removed 6 bases at V and 2 bases at J, leaving 6 bases unmatched. The CDR3 consists of 16 residues. CDR1 is SNHLY, CDR2 FYNNEI, per germline. The CDR3 region is CASRGGLAGHTDTQYF. CDR3 nucleotides: TGTGCCAGCAGAGGTGGACTAGCGGGGCACACAGATACGCAGTATTTT.

The V gene is TRBV19, the J gene TRBJ2-5; 7 bases map to TRBD1. The CDR3 loop spans 14 amino acids. V shed 6 bases and J 2 bases; nucleotides not matched to a gene: 6. Per the germline V gene, CDR1 is LNHDA and CDR2 is SQIVND (reference sequence). The CDR3 sequence is CASRAPGQQETQYF. In DNA, the CDR3 is TGTGCCAGTAGGGCCCCGGGACAGCAAGAGACCCAGTACTTC. Full variable domain (outside the CDR3, taken from reference TRBV19 and TRBJ2-5): DGGITQSPKYLFRKEGQNVTLSCEQNLNHDAMYWYRQDPGQGLRLIYYSQIVNDFQKGDIAEGYSVSREKKESFPLTVTSAQKNPTAFYLCASRAPGQQETQYFGPGTRLLVL.